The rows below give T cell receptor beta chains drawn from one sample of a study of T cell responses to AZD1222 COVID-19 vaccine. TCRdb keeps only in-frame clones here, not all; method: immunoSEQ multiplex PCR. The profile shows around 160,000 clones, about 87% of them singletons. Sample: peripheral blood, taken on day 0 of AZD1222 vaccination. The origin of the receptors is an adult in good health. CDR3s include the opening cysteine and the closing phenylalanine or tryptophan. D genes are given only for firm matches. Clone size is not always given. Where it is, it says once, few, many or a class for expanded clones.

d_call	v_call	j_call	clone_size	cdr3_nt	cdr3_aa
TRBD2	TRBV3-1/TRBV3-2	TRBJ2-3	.	TGTGCCAGCAGGGCACTAGCGGGGGGCACAGATACGCAGTATTTT	CASRALAGGTDTQYF
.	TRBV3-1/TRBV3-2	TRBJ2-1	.	TGTGCCAGCAGCCAGGACCCGGCGGGGAATTACAATGAGCAGTTCTTC	CASSQDPAGNYNEQFF
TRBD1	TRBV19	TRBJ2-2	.	TGTGCCAGTAGCGGGACAGGGCGGACCGGGGAGCTGTTTTTT	CASSGTGRTGELFF
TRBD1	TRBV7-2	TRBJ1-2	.	TGTGCCAGCAGCCTCAGACAGGGGTGGAACTATGGCTACACCTTC	CASSLRQGWNYGYTF
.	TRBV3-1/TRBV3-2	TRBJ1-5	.	TGTGCCAGCAGCCTCTTCCGGACAGACCCCCAGCATTTT	CASSLFRTDPQHF
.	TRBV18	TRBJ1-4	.	TGTGCCAGCTCACCGGGCCCTGGGGATGAAAAACTGTTTTTT	CASSPGPGDEKLFF
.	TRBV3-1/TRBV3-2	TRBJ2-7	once	TGTGCCAGCAGCCGGCCAAGCCCCTACGAGCAGTACTTC	CASSRPSPYEQYF
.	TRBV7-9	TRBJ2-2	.	TGTGCCAGCAGCTCCCCGGCAGGGGCGACGGGGGAGCTGTTTTTT	CASSSPAGATGELFF
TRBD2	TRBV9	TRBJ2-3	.	TGTGCCAGCAGCACCGGGACTAGAGCAGATACGCAGTATTTT	CASSTGTRADTQYF
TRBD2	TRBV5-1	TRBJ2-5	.	TGCGCCAGCAGCTTGGCACTAGCGGCTCAAGAGACCCAGTACTTC	CASSLALAAQETQYF
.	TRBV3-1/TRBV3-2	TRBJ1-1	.	TGTGCCAGCAGCCAAGATCTTCGGCGACCTGAAGCTTTCTTT	CASSQDLRRPEAFF
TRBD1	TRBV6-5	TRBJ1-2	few	TGTGCCAGCAGGACGGGACAGGACTATGGCTACACCTTC	CASRTGQDYGYTF
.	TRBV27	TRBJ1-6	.	TGTGCCAGCAGTTTCCGACATCCATCAAGCTCCTATAATTCACCCCTCCACTTT	CASSFRHPSSSYNSPLHF
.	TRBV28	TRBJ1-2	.	TGTGCCAGCAGTTTCGCTGCGACTAACTATGGCTACACCTTC	CASSFAATNYGYTF
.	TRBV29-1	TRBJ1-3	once	TGCAGCGTATGGACAGCGGGCTCTGGAAACACCATATATTTT	CSVWTAGSGNTIYF
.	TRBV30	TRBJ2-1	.	TGTGCCTGGGGGAGAGATGAGCAGTTCTTC	CAWGRDEQFF
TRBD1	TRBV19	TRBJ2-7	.	TGTGCCAGTAGCCCTAGTCCGGGACAGGATGCCTACGAGCAGTACTTC	CASSPSPGQDAYEQYF
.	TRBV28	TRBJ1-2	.	TGTGCCAGCAGCTTACCGGGACACCCTAACTATGGCTACACCTTC	CASSLPGHPNYGYTF
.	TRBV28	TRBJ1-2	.	.	CASSCSEGTSVPAVDDLNGYTF
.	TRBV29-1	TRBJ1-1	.	TGCAGCGTTGAATACGGGAACACTGAAGCTTTCTTT	CSVEYGNTEAFF
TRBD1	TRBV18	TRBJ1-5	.	TGTGCCAGCTCACCTGGGACCAGGGGGAAGGGGCCCCAGCATTTT	CASSPGTRGKGPQHF
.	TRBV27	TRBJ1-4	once	TGTGCCAGCAGTTTACGTGGGGAGGGCTCGCAAAAACTGTTTTTT	CASSLRGEGSQKLFF
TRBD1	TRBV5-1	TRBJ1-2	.	TGCGCCAGCAGCCTCGGACAGGGCCCCATGGGGGGCTACACCTTC	CASSLGQGPMGGYTF
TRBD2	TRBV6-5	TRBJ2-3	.	TGTGCCAGCAGTTGGGGCGGGGGGGAATCAGATACGCAGTATTTT	CASSWGGGESDTQYF